A single sample gave rise to the 21 T cell receptor beta chains below, sequenced in a study of Graves' ophthalmopathy and Graves' hyperthyroidism listed by TCRdb under 2018. The sequencer was an Illumina HiSeq 2000. For repertoire sequencing, the TCR beta CDR3 regions were amplified from RNA transcripts. A first-round RT-PCR used HTBI primers with the Qiagen OneStep RT-PCR kit, followed by a second-round multiplex PCR, size selection and purification. The public sequencing data were trimmed at Q25 with fastp and processed into clonotypes with MiXCR by TCRdb, which kept only in-frame beta chains. Here each entry gathers all rows of one CDR3 protein and keeps the most common genes and DNA. The sample yields about 14,000 distinct CDR3 sequences; 50% were counted once. The ten biggest clones cover about 47% of the sample. Specimen: peripheral blood. The source of these receptors is a woman in her thirties with Graves' ophthalmopathy. Donor details come from another sample of the same person, matched by shared clones.

This clonotype appeared many times. This rearrangement joins TRBV11-2 to TRBJ1-4; 12 bases are shared with TRBD1. The CDR3 extends over 16 amino acids. From germline, CDR1 is SGHAT and CDR2 FQNNGV. The trim removed 3 bases at V and 5 bases at J, leaving 4 bases unmatched. This CDR3 is CASSFGTGGRNEKLFF. The CDR3 DNA follows: TGTGCCAGCAGCTTCGGGACAGGGGGCCGGAATGAAAAACTGTTTTTT.

The CDR3 DNA sequence: TGCAGTGCAACGACTAGCGGGAGTGGGACAGATACGCAGTATTTT. Translated, it gives CSATTSGSGTDTQYF. The chain carries TRBV20-1 and TRBJ2-3; 12 bases map to TRBD2. Germline V lookup: CDR1 DFQATT, CDR2 SNEGSKA (reference sequence). This CDR3 has 15 residues. Trimming took 6 bases from V and 3 from J; bases not matched to a gene: 7.

There are a few counts of this clonotype. The genes are TRBV12-3 or TRBV12-4 and TRBJ1-5; 7 bases align to TRBD1. Trimming at V came to 6 bases and at J to 3 bases, leaving 5 bases not matched to a gene. The CDR3 covers 14 residues. CDR3 nucleotides: TGTGCCAGCAGGAGCAGGGGGGACAATCAGCCCCAGCATTTT. It is translated as CASRSRGDNQPQHF.

The chain joins TRBV24-1 to TRBJ2-7; either TRBD1 or TRBD2 may supply D (5 bases each). Germline V gene lookup returns CDR1 KGHDR and CDR2 SFDVKD. Trimming took off 0 bases at V and 4 bases at J, with 6 bases between the two ends. The CDR3 covers 13 residues. This CDR3 reads CATSDLWGYEQYF. The CDR3 coding sequence is TGTGCCACCAGTGATTTGTGGGGGTACGAGCAGTACTTC.

The rearrangement uses TRBV19 and TRBJ2-1; 7 nucleotides line up with TRBD1. The CDR3 has 15 amino acids. Per the germline V gene, CDR1 is LNHDA and CDR2 is SQIVND (reference sequence). The V gene end was trimmed by 7 bases and the J gene end by 2 bases; junction bases not matched to a gene: 8. This CDR3 is CASMRGPQPYNEQFF. CDR3 nucleotide sequence: TGTGCCAGTATGAGGGGGCCCCAACCCTACAATGAGCAGTTCTTC. Drawing the rest from reference TRBV19 and TRBJ2-1, the complete variable domain is DGGITQSPKYLFRKEGQNVTLSCEQNLNHDAMYWYRQDPGQGLRLIYYSQIVNDFQKGDIAEGYSVSREKKESFPLTVTSAQKNPTAFYLCASMRGPQPYNEQFFGPGTRLTVL.

The V gene is TRBV20-1, the J gene TRBJ2-7; 12 positions agree with TRBD2. The junction had 2 bases not matched to a gene; V was cut back by 2 bases and J by 3 bases. The CDR3 consists of 14 residues. Germline V lookup: CDR1 DFQATT, CDR2 SNEGSKA (reference sequence). In DNA, the CDR3 is TGCAGTGCTAGACCTAGCGGGAGGGACTACGAGCAGTACGTC. Translating gives CSARPSGRDYEQYV.

This chain joins TRBV7-2 and TRBJ2-7; the match to TRBD1 covers 8 bases. The junction had 6 bases not matched to a gene; V was cut back by 2 bases and J by 6 bases. This CDR3 comprises 14 residues. From germline, CDR1 is SGHTA and CDR2 FQGNSA. CDR3 coding DNA: TGTGCCAGCAGCTTACTGGGGACAGGAACCGAGCAGTACTTC. Amino acids: CASSLLGTGTEQYF.

This clonotype is medium-sized within its sample. The V and J genes are TRBV9 and TRBJ1-5; D gene unclear. Germline CDR1 SGDLS, CDR2 YYNGEE. The V and J ends lost 0 bases and 0 bases respectively, with 4 bases between them. This CDR3 is built from 14 residues. The CDR3 coding sequence is TGTGCCAGCAGCGTAGGCGGTAGCAATCAGCCCCAGCATTTT. It translates to CASSVGGSNQPQHF. The entire variable domain, with the rest obtained from reference TRBV9 and TRBJ1-5, is as follows: DSGVTQTPKHLITATGQRVTLRCSPRSGDLSVYWYQQSLDQGLQFLIQYYNGEERAKGNILERFSAQQFPDLHSELNLSSLELGDSALYFCASSVGGSNQPQHFGDGTRLSIL.

This sequence joins TRBV5-1 and TRBJ2-1, with 8 bases fitting TRBD2. V lost 4 bases and J lost 8; bases outside the gene matches: 5. The length of the CDR3 is 13 residues. Germline CDR1 is SGHRS and CDR2 is YFSETQ. CDR3 sequence reads: CASSPGGGHEQFF. Here the CDR3 DNA reads TGCGCCAGCAGCCCGGGGGGGGGCCATGAGCAGTTCTTC.

This clonotype was picked up one time. The junction departs from germline at one end; a sequencing error may be responsible. The chain carries TRBV9 and TRBJ2-6; 8 bases are a match to TRBD1. CDR1 is SGDLS, CDR2 YYNGEE, per germline. This CDR3 contains 14 residues. CDR3 loop: CASSDVGRTGQAAF. Here the CDR3 DNA reads TGTGCCAGCAGCGATGTAGGGAGGACAGGGCAAGCAGCTTTC.

About this clonotype: The junction departs from germline at one end; a sequencing error may be responsible. CDR3 DNA: TGTGCCAGCAGCCCGGCCGAGACCAACACCGGGGAGCTGTTTTTT. Translating gives CASSPAETNTGELFF. The rearrangement links TRBV5-1 to TRBJ2-2; D gene ambiguous. Per the germline V gene, CDR1 is SGHRS and CDR2 is YFSETQ. CDR3 length equals 15 residues.

V usage is TRBV11-2 and J usage is TRBJ2-3; D perhaps matches TRBD2 (6 bases). This CDR3 is built from 14 residues. V lost 4 bases to trimming and J lost 2 bases, with 10 bases between them. CDR1 and CDR2 (germline): SGHAT, FQNNGV. DNA for the CDR3: TGTGCCAGCAGCTATGGGACTTACACAGATACGCAGTATTTT. Translated, it gives CASSYGTYTDTQYF.

This chain uses TRBV2 with TRBJ2-3; 15 bases match TRBD2. In germline, CDR1 is SNHLY, CDR2 FYNNEI. CDR3 size: 19 residues. V shed 7 bases and J 5 bases; nucleotides not matched to a gene: 16. CDR3 nucleotides: TGTGCCAGCACCACGCTCGGGACTAGCGGGAGGAAAGTATTAGATACGCAGTATTTT. This codes for CASTTLGTSGRKVLDTQYF.

On this clonotype: A much larger clone sits a single nucleotide away, making a read error possible. The rearrangement links TRBV7-2 to TRBJ1-2; D may be TRBD1 (5 bases). The CDR3 has 13 residues. Germline-derived CDR1 and CDR2 are SGHTA and FQGNSA. The CDR3 here is CACSLGTRRGYTF. The CDR3 nucleotides are TGTGCCTGCAGTCTAGGGACGAGAAGGGGCTACACCTTC. Full variable domain (missing parts from reference TRBV7-2 and TRBJ1-2): GAGVSQSPSNKVTEKGKDVELRCDPISGHTALYWYRQSLGQGLEFLIYFQGNSAPDKSGLPSDRFSAERTGGSVSTLTIQRTQQEDSAVYLCACSLGTRRGYTFGSGTRLTVV.

This clonotype was seen a few times. The V gene is TRBV12-3 or TRBV12-4, the J gene TRBJ2-6, with a tentative D call TRBD1 (6 bases). The CDR3 extends over 16 amino acids. V was cut by 1 base and J by 4 bases, with 11 bases left in between. As DNA, the CDR3 is TGTGCCAGCAGTTTAGGGTCAGGGGCGGGGGCCAACGTCCTGACTTTC. This codes for CASSLGSGAGANVLTF.

By sample share, this clonotype is medium-sized (0.01 to 0.1%). This CDR3 is CASSTTATDTQYF. Here the CDR3 DNA reads TGTGCCAGCAGCACGACTGCCACAGATACGCAGTATTTT. The rearrangement joins TRBV13 to TRBJ2-3; D is undetermined. Germline CDR1 and CDR2: PRHDT and FYEKMQ (reference sequence). V was trimmed by 5 bases and J by 2 bases, leaving 8 bases between them. CDR3 size: 13 residues. Together with reference TRBV13 and TRBJ2-3, the CDR3 gives the full variable domain: AAGVIQSPRHLIKEKRETATLKCYPIPRHDTVYWYQQGPGQDPQFLISFYEKMQSDKGSIPDRFSAQQFSDYHSELNMSSLELGDSALYFCASSTTATDTQYFGPGTRLTVL.

This clonotype was seen many times. The chain combines TRBV9 with TRBJ1-1; D is uncertain. This CDR3 contains 15 residues. Trimming left V 1 base short and J 0 bases short, with 10 bases between. In germline, CDR1 is SGDLS, CDR2 YYNGEE. The CDR3 protein is CASSVRESMNTEAFF. The CDR3 bases are TGTGCCAGCAGCGTAAGGGAGAGCATGAACACTGAAGCTTTCTTT.

Sample share makes this clonotype medium-sized. The CDR3 sequence is CATSDWGTGGGTGELFF. CDR3 DNA: TGTGCCACCAGTGATTGGGGGACAGGGGGAGGCACCGGGGAGCTGTTTTTT. The chain couples TRBV24-1 to TRBJ2-2, with 11 bases fitting TRBD1. The CDR3 runs 17 residues. The germline gives CDR1 KGHDR, CDR2 SFDVKD. The trim removed 2 bases at V and 4 bases at J, leaving 5 bases unmatched.

The rearrangement uses TRBV9 and TRBJ2-3; 9 bases are a match to TRBD2. V was clipped by 4 bases and J by 2 bases; unmatched bases: 5. The CDR3 covers 15 residues. Germline V gene sequence: CDR1 SGDLS, CDR2 YYNGEE. The CDR3 loop reads CASSIAGADTDTQYF. The CDR3 region has the DNA TGTGCCAGCAGCATAGCGGGAGCCGACACAGATACGCAGTATTTT.

In this sample, this clonotype turned up many times. The rearrangement uses TRBV24-1 and TRBJ2-3, with a weak D call TRBD1 (5 bases). CDR1 is KGHDR, CDR2 SFDVKD, per germline. The CDR3 consists of 15 residues. V lost 0 bases and J 5 bases, leaving 11 bases between the germline ends. Here the CDR3 reads CATSDLQGARDTQYF. In nucleotides, the CDR3 is TGTGCCACCAGTGATTTGCAGGGCGCAAGAGATACGCAGTATTTT.

The J gene is TRBJ1-2, the V gene TRBV7-2; TRBD1 agrees at 7 bases. This CDR3 has 14 amino acids. Germline-derived CDR1 and CDR2 are SGHTA and FQGNSA. The CDR3 region is CANRTTGTVYGYTF. CDR3 in DNA: TGTGCTAACAGGACGACCGGGACAGTCTATGGCTACACCTTC.